These 19 T cell receptor beta chains share one sample of origin, sequenced in a study of regulatory T cells in long-lasting Graves disease. Time point described: newly diagnosed GD, antithyroid drugs for less than 3 months. Isolated PBMC RNA provided the starting material for the TCR library. Arm-PCR of CDR3 regions with iRepertoire HTBI primers generated TCR beta libraries. One entry per CDR3 protein results from TCRdb running MiXCR on the multiplex PCR reads. The table includes 410,000 or so distinct CDR3 sequences, more than 13% detected once. These data were also reused for a study on T cells in Graves' hyperthyroidism and ophthalmopathy.

Sequencing used peripheral blood mononuclear cells (PBMCs), obtained at new diagnosis, from a patient treated with antithyroid drugs. Receptors originate from a woman aged 30 to 39 with Graves disease.

Comment on this clonotype: This may come from a read error, since a much larger clone is one base off. The chain couples TRBV20-1 to TRBJ1-1; 10 bases fit TRBD1. V trimming: 5 bases; J trimming: 1 base; junction bases outside the gene matches: 7. Germline CDR1 DFQATT, CDR2 SNEGSKA (reference sequence). The CDR3 runs to 15 residues. CDR3 loop: CSAGGTGAENTEAFF. In DNA form, the CDR3 reads TGCAGTGCTGGCGGGACAGGGGCGGAGAACACTGAAGCTTTCTTT.

Many counts were recorded for this clonotype. The chain is built from TRBV5-5 and TRBJ1-1; D not certain. Between the trimmed V and J ends, which lost 2 bases and 4 bases, there was a span of 12 bases. The V gene's germline CDR1 is SGHKS and CDR2 YYEKEE (reference sequence). The CDR3 sequence is 14 residues long. This CDR3 is CASSLRAASTEAFF. The CDR3, as DNA: TGTGCCAGCAGCTTACGGGCGGCGAGCACTGAAGCTTTCTTT. Together with reference TRBV5-5 and TRBJ1-1, the CDR3 gives the full variable domain: DAGVTQSPTHLIKTRGQQVTLRCSPISGHKSVSWYQQVLGQGPQFIFQYYEKEERGRGNFPDRFSARQFPNYSSELNVNALLLGDSALYLCASSLRAASTEAFFGQGTRLTVV.

The genes are TRBV12-3 or TRBV12-4 and TRBJ2-1; TRBD1 might be the D (6 bases). The CDR3 loop spans 15 amino acids. V lost 4 bases to trimming and J lost 2 bases, with 12 bases between them. The CDR3 is CASSWTARPYNEQFF. The CDR3 bases are TGTGCCAGCAGTTGGACAGCGAGACCCTACAATGAGCAGTTCTTC.

The chain links TRBV6-1 to TRBJ2-3; D is ambiguous. The germline V gene has CDR1 MNHNS and CDR2 SASEGT. The germline V and J ends were trimmed by 6 bases and 1 base, with 8 bases remaining between them. The CDR3 runs 13 residues. This CDR3 is CASRPTGTDTQYF. CDR3 nucleotides: TGTGCCAGCAGACCCACCGGCACAGATACGCAGTATTTT.

This clonotype was recorded many times. The chain employs TRBV3-1 and TRBJ1-1; D unresolved. Trimming cost V 4 bases and J 1 base, with 13 bases left between them. Germline lookup yields CDR1 LGHDT and CDR2 YNNKEL (reference sequence). CDR3 length equals 15 residues. This CDR3 reads CASSPHRSPNTEAFF. CDR3 bases: TGTGCCAGCAGCCCCCATCGGTCACCGAACACTGAAGCTTTCTTT. Full variable domain (remainder filled in from reference TRBV3-1 and TRBJ1-1): DTAVSQTPKYLVTQMGNDKSIKCEQNLGHDTMYWYKQDSKKFLKIMFSYNNKELIINETVPNRFSPKSPDKAHLNLHINSLELGDSAVYFCASSPHRSPNTEAFFGQGTRLTVV.

This clonotype has a count of ten or more. The rearrangement joins TRBV18 to TRBJ2-5; D is perhaps TRBD2 (5 bases). V lost 0 bases, J lost 3 bases, and 5 bases lay in between. The CDR3 covers 13 residues. Germline CDR1 KGHSH, CDR2 LQKENI. The CDR3 bases are TGTGCCAGCTCACCACCGGAGGAAGAGACCCAGTACTTC. Translation: CASSPPEEETQYF.

This clonotype was observed many times. The V and J genes are TRBV6-1 and TRBJ1-2; D is possibly TRBD1 (5 bases). Looked up from germline, CDR1 is MNHNS and CDR2 is SASEGT. V was cut by 7 bases and J by 3 bases, with 18 bases left in between. This CDR3 region has 15 residues. The CDR3, as DNA: TGTGCCAGCAATGCCCAGGGCCTCCACGACTATGGCTACACCTTC. Its translation: CASNAQGLHDYGYTF.

The chain employs TRBV28 and TRBJ1-2; D not resolved. Germline CDR1 MDHEN, CDR2 SYDVKM. The CDR3 sequence is 13 residues long. The V end was cut by 4 bases, the J end by 4 bases, with 10 bases between. Written as DNA, the CDR3 is TGTGCCAGCAGTTCTGAAGGTGGCTATGGCTACACCTTC. It specifies CASSSEGGYGYTF.

This sequence joins TRBV11-3 and TRBJ1-6, with D uncertain. CDR1 and CDR2 (germline): SGHNT, YENEEA. The germline V and J ends were trimmed by 0 bases and 9 bases, with 6 bases remaining between them. The CDR3 is made up of 13 amino acids. CDR3 nucleotide sequence: TGTGCCAGCAGCTTAGATCTTGGTTCACCCCTCCACTTT. Encoded protein: CASSLDLGSPLHF.

The CDR3 DNA is TGTGCCGGCAGCGGGTGGAGCACATACGAGCAGTACTTC. It codes for CAGSGWSTYEQYF. This chain connects TRBV30 to TRBJ2-7, with D maybe TRBD2 (6 bases). With 8 bases removed from V and 4 bases from J, the gap between germline ends came to 18 bases. Germline V gene sequence: CDR1 GTSNPN, CDR2 SVGIG (reference sequence). The CDR3 is made up of 13 amino acids.

This clonotype was picked up many times. This chain connects TRBV3-1 to TRBJ2-5; maybe TRBD2 (6 bases). The CDR3 runs 14 residues. Deletions cut 5 bases from V and 4 bases from J, with 14 bases between. Germline CDR1 is LGHDT and CDR2 is YNNKEL (reference sequence). CDR3 loop: CASSWREGVETQYF. The CDR3 DNA reads as TGTGCCAGCAGCTGGAGGGAAGGGGTAGAGACCCAGTACTTC.

The J gene is TRBJ2-1, the V gene TRBV9; D perhaps matches TRBD2 (5 bases). The CDR3 spans 13 residues. The germline V gene has CDR1 SGDLS and CDR2 YYNGEE. Trimming shortened V by 1 base and J by 10 bases, and 12 bases separated the two germline ends. The CDR3 sequence is CASSVIARSEQFF. The CDR3 DNA reads as TGTGCCAGCAGCGTAATAGCGAGGTCGGAGCAGTTCTTC.

This clonotype was counted only a few times. At one boundary the junction diverges from the germline segment, which might be a read error. J is TRBJ2-5 and V is TRBV7-7; 9 bases align to TRBD2. Germline CDR1 reads SSHAT; CDR2 reads FNYEAQ (reference sequence). The CDR3 runs 14 residues. The CDR3 here is CASSLAGEQETQYF. Written as DNA, the CDR3 is TGTGCTAGCAGCTTAGCGGGGGAGCAAGAGACCCAGTACTTC.

This clonotype was counted many times. The chain combines TRBV2 with TRBJ1-6; unclear D gene. CDR3 length: 15 residues. Looked up from germline, CDR1 is SNHLY and CDR2 is FYNNEI. V lost 1 base, J lost 2 bases, and 6 bases lay in between. The CDR3 DNA reads TGTGCCAGCAGTGAAGGGGCAGCCTATAATTCACCCCTCCACTTT. Its translation: CASSEGAAYNSPLHF. Looking up the rest from reference TRBV2 and TRBJ1-6 gives the full variable domain: EPEVTQTPSHQVTQMGQEVILRCVPISNHLYFYWYRQILGQKVEFLVSFYNNEISEKSEIFDDQFSVERPDGSNFTLKIRSTKLEDSAMYFCASSEGAAYNSPLHFGNGTRLTVT.

This clonotype came up many times. The chain combines TRBV27 with TRBJ2-2; D is ambiguous. Deletions cut 5 bases from V and 3 bases from J, with 13 bases between. Germline assignment: CDR1 MNHEY and CDR2 SMNVEV (reference sequence). The length of the CDR3 is 15 residues. This CDR3 is CASSEGRLDTGELFF. In nucleotides, the CDR3 is TGTGCCAGCAGTGAAGGACGCCTGGACACCGGGGAGCTGTTTTTT.

The chain employs TRBV3-1 and TRBJ2-7; possibly TRBD1 or TRBD2 for D (7 bases each). V was cut by 1 base and J by 9 bases, with 16 bases left in between. Per the germline V gene, CDR1 is LGHDT and CDR2 is YNNKEL (reference sequence). The CDR3 is made up of 14 amino acids. The CDR3 spells CASSQAQGGTRQYF. The CDR3 DNA reads TGTGCCAGCAGCCAAGCCCAGGGGGGGACGAGGCAGTACTTC.

The sample holds many counts of this clonotype. V is TRBV7-2 and J is TRBJ2-5, with TRBD1 matching over 8 bases. Germline-derived CDR1 and CDR2 are SGHTA and FQGNSA. J was trimmed by 6 bases and V by 4 bases; bases with no gene match: 10. This CDR3 contains 15 residues. The CDR3 DNA reads TGTGCCAGCAGCTCCCGGACAGGGCGGGAAAAGACCCAGTACTTC. Its translation: CASSSRTGREKTQYF.

The chain links TRBV20-1 to TRBJ2-3, with 12 bases matching TRBD2. The CDR3 has 17 residues. The V and J ends lost 3 bases and 2 bases, in that order; junction bases with no gene match: 9. CDR1 DFQATT and CDR2 SNEGSKA come from the germline V gene (reference sequence). The CDR3: CSASPKTSGSYTDTQYF. For the CDR3, the DNA is TGCAGTGCTAGCCCCAAGACTAGCGGGAGCTACACAGATACGCAGTATTTT.

The V gene is TRBV9, the J gene TRBJ1-1; tentatively, D is TRBD1 (5 bases). Between the trimmed V and J ends, which lost 10 bases and 0 bases, there was a span of 16 bases. The CDR3 has 14 amino acids. Germline V gene data show CDR1 as SGDLS and CDR2 as YYNGEE. CDR3 region: CASRGGGLNTEAFF. The CDR3 bases are TGTGCCTCCCGAGGCGGGGGTTTGAACACTGAAGCTTTCTTT.